This T cell receptor beta chain stems from a study of CD8+ T cells in alopecia areata. Study information: Twice daily, treated patients received 5 to 10 mg of oral tofacitinib.

The treatment denotes: oral pan-JAK inhibitor, 5-10 mg twice daily. The CDR3 runs to 13 residues. V was pared by 4 bases and J by 10 bases, with 7 bases of the junction left unmatched. Germline CDR1 reads SGHTA; CDR2 reads FQGTGA. RNA extraction and reverse transcription yielded cDNA as sequencing template. The method was immunoSEQ multiplex PCR; TCRdb's version includes in-frame clones alone and lacks a portion of them. This repertoire shows 85,000 to 110,000 clones, around 84% found once; its top ten account for around 10%. The specimen comprised CD8+ T cells sorted from blood, sampled between weeks 30 and 35, from a patient treated with tofacitinib. The TCR comes from a human donor with alopecia areata. The chain carries TRBV7-3 and TRBJ1-1; the match to TRBD1 covers 9 bases. CDR3 region: CASSSGQGSRAFF. As DNA, the CDR3 is TGTGCCAGCAGCTCGGGACAGGGCAGTCGAGCTTTCTTT.